This paragraph reports one T cell receptor (beta chain). Germline loops: CDR1 SGHNT, CDR2 YYREEE (reference sequence). The CDR3 is made up of 16 amino acids. After removal of 0 bases from V and 5 bases from J, the junction contained 9 bases not matched to a gene. The data were obtained in a study of PD-L1 blockade in urothelial cancer. Study summary: In the patient group, most of the 29 were males with bladder-origin urothelial cancer.

As for time point: peripheral blood 6 weeks after treatment start. TCRdb's table, derived via immunoSEQ multiplex PCR, lists solely in-frame clones and lacks some. The table shows some 110,000 clones, with 80% to 90% occurring only once. The sequence was collected from a man between 60 and 75 years old with urothelial cancer. This chain joins TRBV5-4 and TRBJ2-7, with TRBD2 matching over 9 bases. Source: PBMCs, taken around atezolizumab (anti-PD-L1) treatment. As DNA, the CDR3 is TGTGCCAGCAGCTTGGCGGGGCTAGCGGGAATAAACGAGCAGTACTTC. Its protein is CASSLAGLAGINEQYF.